This TCR beta chain was identified during a study of blood T cell repertoires in COVID-19. Across the study: PBMCs, B-cell-depleted T cells, or T cells were the source of the cDNA or gDNA that made up the material.

Original analysis: Nucleated cell number was recorded as an estimate derived from reference gene primer amplification. Produced via immunoSEQ multiplex PCR; TCRdb's table is partial and in-frame only. The DNA was the basis for D and trimming; V, J and clone size are from that table. The sample carries about 210,000 clones, roughly 87% recorded once. Enrollees, about 18 to 89 years old, lived in about two dozen US areas. Participants' own reports of clinical history determined their cohort assignment. The CDR3 is 15 residues long. Germline CDR1 and CDR2: KGHSH and LQKENI. V lost 0 bases to trimming and J lost 7 bases, with 13 bases between them. This clone was found once.

The receptor was derived from a man between 18 and 29 years old with acute COVID-19. The V gene is TRBV18, the J gene TRBJ1-5; D not certain. The sample taken for sequencing was PBMCs or T cells enriched from blood (not recorded which). The CDR3 nucleotides read TGTGCCAGCTCACCACCCTCGGCAGGCTCCCAGCCCCAGCATTTT. Translating it yields CASSPPSAGSQPQHF.